The next 30 T cell receptor beta chains were all read from a single sample in a study of patients and donors after allogeneic stem cell transplantation. TCRdb processed the RT-PCR reads anew with MiXCR; each CDR3 protein has one entry. The table lists hundreds of thousands of distinct CDR3 sequences, around two fifths of them singletons, with roughly 10% in the top ten. Sequencing input: blood, either unsorted or a sorted T cell fraction (not recorded which). These receptors came from a human donor who was either an allogeneic HSCT recipient or a stem cell or donor lymphocyte infusion donor (not recorded which). It is not recorded whose cells these are; they may come from a transplant donor.

The chain combines TRBV29-1 with TRBJ1-1; D gene unclear. Looked up from germline, CDR1 is SQVTM and CDR2 is ANQGSEA. Trimming took 6 bases from V and 3 from J, leaving 20 bases between them. The length of the CDR3 is 15 residues. The CDR3 sequence: CSVQRMGTGYTEAFF. The CDR3 DNA is TGCAGCGTCCAGAGGATGGGTACGGGATACACTGAAGCTTTCTTT. The whole variable domain, remainder taken from reference TRBV29-1 and TRBJ1-1, is SAVISQKPSRDICQRGTSLTIQCQVDSQVTMMFWYRQQPGQSLTLIATANQGSEATYESGFVIDKFPISRPNLTFSTLTVSNMSPEDSSIYLCSVQRMGTGYTEAFFGQGTRLTVV.

Regarding this clonotype: The conserved phenylalanine or tryptophan is not found at the CDR3 terminus, so this likely reflects a read error. V and J are TRBV5-6 and TRBJ1-5; D is uncertain. From germline, CDR1 is SGHDT and CDR2 YYEEEE. V lost 4 bases and J 5 bases, leaving 7 bases between the germline ends. CDR3 length: 12 residues. The CDR3 here is CASSKGHQPQHY. The DNA of the CDR3 is TGTGCCAGCAGCAAGGGCCATCAGCCCCAGCATTAT.

The CDR3 sequence: CATRRDMNTEAFF. The CDR3 DNA sequence: TGTGCCACCAGAAGGGACATGAACACTGAAGCTTTCTTT. The chain is built from TRBV12-3 or TRBV12-4 and TRBJ1-1, with D possibly TRBD1 on 6 matching bases. V gave up 10 bases and J gave up 0 bases, with 12 bases separating them. This CDR3 comprises 13 residues.

This clonotype showed up many times. The chain links TRBV7-8 to TRBJ1-6, with unresolved D. The CDR3 runs 13 residues. In germline, CDR1 is SGHVS, CDR2 FQNEAQ. V lost 0 bases and J 10 bases, leaving 7 bases between the germline ends. CDR3 in DNA: TGTGCCAGCAGCTTAGCGAGAGGGTCACCCCTCCACTTT. Translated, it gives CASSLARGSPLHF. Variable domain in full (rest from reference TRBV7-8 and TRBJ1-6): GAGVSQSPRYKVAKRGQDVALRCDPISGHVSLFWYQQALGQGPEFLTYFQNEAQLDKSGLPSDRFFAERPEGSVSTLKIQRTQQEDSAVYLCASSLARGSPLHFGNGTRLTVT.

This clonotype was seen more than once but under ten times. The rearrangement uses TRBV27 and TRBJ2-2; D is unclear. This CDR3 has 14 residues. V was shortened by 11 bases and J by 7 bases, with 20 bases between the two germline ends. Germline V gene data show CDR1 as MNHEY and CDR2 as SMNVEV (reference sequence). The CDR3 spells CAGKSSWAVGELFF. The DNA of the CDR3 is TGTGCCGGTAAATCATCGTGGGCTGTCGGGGAGCTGTTTTTT.

This chain links TRBV4-3 with TRBJ2-7; 7 bases are shared with TRBD1. Germline-derived CDR1 and CDR2 are LGHNA and YSLEER. The J segment lost 0 bases and the V segment lost 0 bases, leaving 2 bases of the junction unmatched. CDR3 length: 15 amino acids. This chain's CDR3 is CASSQDRDSSYEQYF. The DNA for the CDR3 is TGCGCCAGCAGCCAAGATCGGGACAGCTCCTACGAGCAGTACTTC.

This chain connects TRBV5-1 to TRBJ2-7, with 7 bases lining up with TRBD1. After removal of 3 bases from V and 4 bases from J, the junction contained 7 bases not matched to a gene. The germline V gene encodes CDR1 SGHRS and CDR2 YFSETQ. The CDR3 spans 14 residues. The CDR3 bases are TGCGCCAGCAGCTGGGGACAGAAGCAGTACGAGCAGTACTTC. This translates into CASSWGQKQYEQYF.

This clonotype has more than one count but fewer than ten. The genes are TRBV20-1 and TRBJ2-3; D gene ambiguous. The V gene lost 0 bases and the J gene lost 8 bases, with 6 bases spanning the gap. The CDR3 has 11 amino acids. The germline V gene encodes CDR1 DFQATT and CDR2 SNEGSKA (reference sequence). CDR3 nucleotides: TGCAGTGCTAGAGATTCACGTACGCAGTATTTT. Its translation: CSARDSRTQYF.

This chain uses TRBV5-1 with TRBJ2-3; D not certain. The V end lost 4 bases, the J end lost 0 bases, and 6 bases lay between the germline ends. The CDR3 is made up of 13 amino acids. Germline V gene data show CDR1 as SGHRS and CDR2 as YFSETQ. The CDR3 spells CASSPASTDTQYF. CDR3 DNA: TGCGCCAGCAGCCCAGCTAGCACAGATACGCAGTATTTT.

The chain is built from TRBV5-1 and TRBJ2-6, with D perhaps TRBD1 or TRBD2 (6 bases each). This CDR3 is built from 17 residues. Trimming removed 1 base from V and 1 base from J, with 12 bases in between. CDR1 SGHRS and CDR2 YFSETQ come from the germline V gene. The CDR3 protein is CASSLSRGPSGANVLTF. The CDR3 nucleotides are TGCGCCAGCAGCTTGTCCCGGGGGCCGTCTGGGGCCAACGTCCTGACTTTC. Combining the CDR3 with reference TRBV5-1 and TRBJ2-6 gives the whole variable domain KAGVTQTPRYLIKTRGQQVTLSCSPISGHRSVSWYQQTPGQGLQFLFEYFSETQRNKGNFPGRFSGRQFSNSRSEMNVSTLELGDSALYLCASSLSRGPSGANVLTFGAGSRLTVL.

The chain links TRBV12-3 or TRBV12-4 to TRBJ1-2; a possible D gene is TRBD1 (6 bases). The CDR3 covers 13 residues. Trimming took off 5 bases at V and 4 bases at J, with 11 bases between the two ends. CDR3 sequence reads: CASSPRTAYGYTF. The CDR3 DNA is TGTGCCAGCAGTCCCAGGACAGCCTATGGCTACACCTTC.

This clonotype was seen a handful of times. The V call is TRBV25-1, the J call TRBJ2-5; possible D gene TRBD2, 6 bases. V lost 2 bases to trimming and J lost 4 bases, with 14 bases between them. The CDR3 contains 15 residues. Germline CDR1 MGHDK, CDR2 SYGVNS. The CDR3 DNA reads as TGTGCCAGCAGTGAACCCGACGGAGGGAGAGAGACCCAGTACTTC. It is translated as CASSEPDGGRETQYF.

This clonotype was detected only a few times. V gene TRBV12-3 or TRBV12-4 combines with J gene TRBJ1-1; D is undetermined. CDR3 length: 15 amino acids. The V end was cut by 6 bases, the J end by 5 bases, with 19 bases between. This chain's CDR3 is CASRRPQTPRTEAFF. The CDR3 bases are TGTGCCAGCAGGCGCCCTCAAACTCCGCGGACTGAAGCTTTCTTT.

This clonotype was found a few times. V is TRBV20-1 and J is TRBJ2-7, with D perhaps TRBD1 (6 bases). This CDR3 region has 14 residues. Trimming took off 5 bases at V and 2 bases at J, with 16 bases between the two ends. Per the germline V gene, CDR1 is DFQATT and CDR2 is SNEGSKA (reference sequence). CDR3: CSARPLQGTYEQYF. The CDR3 nucleotides read TGCAGTGCTCGCCCATTACAGGGCACCTACGAGCAGTACTTC.

This clonotype occurred a few times. The chain links TRBV12-3 or TRBV12-4 to TRBJ1-1; D remains unclear. The CDR3 loop spans 14 amino acids. V shed 1 base and J shed 0 bases, with 6 bases lying between them. The CDR3 loop reads CASSLGTLNTEAFF. CDR3 DNA sequence: TGTGCCAGCAGTTTAGGGACTCTGAACACTGAAGCTTTCTTT.

This clonotype appeared a few times. The V and J genes are TRBV20-1 and TRBJ1-5, with D perhaps matching TRBD1 (5 bases). Trimming cost V 3 bases and J 1 base, with 10 bases left between them. The CDR3 loop spans 14 amino acids. Germline V gene sequence: CDR1 DFQATT, CDR2 SNEGSKA (reference sequence). CDR3 sequence reads: CSASEGRSNQPQHF. The CDR3 bases are TGCAGTGCTAGCGAGGGACGGAGCAATCAGCCCCAGCATTTT.

This clonotype has at least ten counts. V gene TRBV9 combines with J gene TRBJ1-1, with no clear D. Per the germline V gene, CDR1 is SGDLS and CDR2 is YYNGEE. V was pared by 4 bases and J by 0 bases, with 10 bases between. This CDR3 has 14 amino acids. DNA for the CDR3: TGTGCCAGCAGCCTTGGACCGATGAACACTGAAGCTTTCTTT. Translation gives CASSLGPMNTEAFF. Based on the CDR3 plus reference TRBV9 and TRBJ1-1, the full variable domain is DSGVTQTPKHLITATGQRVTLRCSPRSGDLSVYWYQQSLDQGLQFLIQYYNGEERAKGNILERFSAQQFPDLHSELNLSSLELGDSALYFCASSLGPMNTEAFFGQGTRLTVV.

This clonotype was found a few times. The chain combines TRBV12-3 or TRBV12-4 with TRBJ2-1; no definite D call. The CDR3 consists of 14 residues. Trimming cost V 6 bases and J 7 bases, with 16 bases left between them. The CDR3 DNA reads TGTGCCAGCAGGGGTGGGTCAGGTAGGAATGAGCAGTTCTTC. Amino acid sequence: CASRGGSGRNEQFF.

The rearrangement uses TRBV11-2 and TRBJ1-4; the D is unclear. V shed 6 bases and J shed 1 base, with 12 bases lying between them. This CDR3 spans 15 amino acids. In germline, CDR1 is SGHAT, CDR2 FQNNGV. CDR3 residues: CASRPTKGTNEKLFF. In DNA, the CDR3 is TGTGCCAGCAGACCCACCAAAGGAACTAATGAAAAACTGTTTTTT.

V and J are TRBV24-1 and TRBJ1-2; D is unclear. CDR3 length equals 14 residues. Germline V CDR1 and CDR2: KGHDR, SFDVKD. Trimming removed 3 bases at V and 8 bases at J, with 15 bases between. Here the CDR3 reads CATSDPTAGQGYTF. CDR3 nucleotide sequence: TGTGCCACCAGTGATCCCACAGCCGGCCAAGGCTACACCTTC.

A few counts support this clonotype. This sequence joins TRBV5-5 and TRBJ1-5; the match to TRBD1 covers 8 bases. Germline V gene lookup returns CDR1 SGHKS and CDR2 YYEKEE (reference sequence). This CDR3 is built from 17 residues. Germline trimming cut 2 bases from V and 6 bases from J; bases unmatched to any gene: 13. The CDR3 bases are TGTGCCAGCAGCTTTTCGGCAGGGGGCGAAATTGGTCAGCCCCAGCATTTT. Translation: CASSFSAGGEIGQPQHF.

The chain has TRBV7-9 and TRBJ2-7; D is undetermined. This CDR3 spans 12 amino acids. Germline CDR1 reads SEHNR; CDR2 reads FQNEAQ (reference sequence). Trimming left V 3 bases short and J 6 bases short, with 9 bases between. This CDR3 is CASSFDATEQYF. The CDR3 DNA follows: TGTGCCAGCAGCTTCGATGCGACCGAGCAGTACTTC. Filled out from reference TRBV7-9 and TRBJ2-7, the complete variable domain reads DTGVSQNPRHKITKRGQNVTFRCDPISEHNRLYWYRQTLGQGPEFLTYFQNEAQLEKSRLLSDRFSAERPKGSFSTLEIQRTEQGDSAMYLCASSFDATEQYFGPGTRLTVT.

This clonotype occurred a few times. The V call is TRBV27, the J call TRBJ1-5; D perhaps matches TRBD1 (5 bases). The CDR3 totals 13 residues. Germline V gene lookup returns CDR1 MNHEY and CDR2 SMNVEV (reference sequence). The V end lost 5 bases, the J end lost 5 bases, and 10 bases lay between the germline ends. In DNA form, the CDR3 reads TGTGCCAGCAGTCATTCGGGGGATCAGCCCCAGCATTTT. Translated, it gives CASSHSGDQPQHF.

This clonotype was seen only once. This chain joins TRBV2 and TRBJ1-3, with TRBD1 as a possible D gene (5 bases). Trimming took 5 bases from V and 4 from J, leaving 18 bases between them. This CDR3 is 16 amino acids long. Germline V gives CDR1 SNHLY, CDR2 FYNNEI. DNA of the CDR3: TGTGCCAGCAGTTTACAGGCTTCAGGGCGAGGAAACACCATATATTTT. It specifies CASSLQASGRGNTIYF.

The chain employs TRBV3-1 and TRBJ1-2; TRBD1 might be the D (6 bases). This CDR3 has 14 amino acids. Germline V lookup: CDR1 LGHDT, CDR2 YNNKEL (reference sequence). Between the trimmed V and J ends, which lost 1 base and 8 bases, there was a span of 14 bases. The DNA of the CDR3 is TGTGCCAGCAGCCAAGGCGGCAGGGGAGAAGGCTACACCTTC. Translated, it gives CASSQGGRGEGYTF.

This clonotype was counted only a few times. The chain links TRBV18 to TRBJ1-2; tentatively, D is TRBD1 (5 bases). CDR1 and CDR2 (germline): KGHSH, LQKENI. Trimming left V 3 bases short and J 8 bases short, with 19 bases between. The CDR3 loop spans 15 amino acids. This CDR3 reads CASSPNNRLGIGYTF. CDR3 bases: TGTGCCAGCTCACCGAATAACAGGTTGGGAATCGGCTACACCTTC.

This clonotype has only a few counts. The V and J genes are TRBV6-6 and TRBJ1-1; 9 bases agree with TRBD1. The length of the CDR3 is 14 residues. J gave up 5 bases and V 2 bases, and 3 bases lay outside the gene matches. Germline CDR1 MNHNY, CDR2 SVGAGI (reference sequence). The CDR3 bases are TGTGCCAGCAGTTACCCGACAGGGGGGACTGAAGCTTTCTTT. Translating it yields CASSYPTGGTEAFF.

V usage is TRBV20-1 and J usage is TRBJ2-1; TRBD1 matches at 7 bases. The CDR3 runs 15 residues. With V trimmed by 4 bases and J by 4 bases, 10 bases remained unmatched. Germline CDR1 reads DFQATT; CDR2 reads SNEGSKA (reference sequence). CDR3 DNA: TGCAGTGCTACCACCCCAGGGGGACCTTACAATGAGCAGTTCTTC. This sequence encodes CSATTPGGPYNEQFF.

The V call is TRBV15, the J call TRBJ1-4, with D perhaps matching TRBD1 (5 bases). CDR1 LNHNV and CDR2 YYDKDF come from the germline V gene (reference sequence). This CDR3 comprises 15 residues. V lost 1 base to trimming and J lost 7 bases, with 13 bases between them. CDR3 coding DNA: TGTGCCACCAGCAGAGCCACGGGACGTACTGAAAAACTGTTTTTT. Amino acid sequence: CATSRATGRTEKLFF.

The rearrangement uses TRBV18 and TRBJ1-2, with D unresolved. The CDR3 is made up of 14 amino acids. Trimming took off 3 bases at V and 2 bases at J, with 10 bases between the two ends. The germline CDR1 and CDR2 sequences are KGHSH and LQKENI. The CDR3 DNA follows: TGTGCCAGCTCACCTCAAGGGAGAAACTATGGCTACACCTTC. Amino acids: CASSPQGRNYGYTF.